Listed below are T cell receptor beta chains from one sample, sequenced in a study of T cells in Graves' hyperthyroidism and ophthalmopathy. Via MiXCR, TCRdb re-called the multiplex PCR reads, giving one row per CDR3 protein. The data show roughly 380,000 distinct CDR3 sequences, about a fifth seen once. Sequenced sample: blood. The receptors originated from a woman between 18 and 29 years old with Graves' hyperthyroidism. The CDR3 runs from the conserved cysteine through the conserved F or W. A D gene is named only where the DNA matches it firmly. Only some rows state a clone size, as once, few, many or a class for expanded clones.

d_call: .
j_call: TRBJ1-5
v_call: TRBV5-1
clone_size: many
cdr3_nt: TGCGCCAGCAGCGTTACAGGAAATCAGCCCCAGCATTTT
cdr3_aa: CASSVTGNQPQHF

d_call: .
j_call: TRBJ2-7
v_call: TRBV28
clone_size: .
cdr3_nt: TGTGCCAGCAGTTTAGGGCAGGCCACTAGCTACGAGCAGTACTTC
cdr3_aa: CASSLGQATSYEQYF

d_call: TRBD1
j_call: TRBJ1-5
v_call: TRBV28
clone_size: .
cdr3_nt: TGTGCCAGCCGGACAGGGGTGAGCAATCAGCCCCAGCATTTT
cdr3_aa: CASRTGVSNQPQHF

d_call: .
j_call: TRBJ1-1
v_call: TRBV4-2
clone_size: many
cdr3_nt: TGTGCCAGCAGCCAGTCTCAGGGATTTCTGAACACTGAAGCTTTCTTT
cdr3_aa: CASSQSQGFLNTEAFF

d_call: .
j_call: TRBJ2-3
v_call: TRBV29-1
clone_size: .
cdr3_nt: TGCAGCGTCCGGGAAAATACGCAGTATTTT
cdr3_aa: CSVRENTQYF

d_call: .
j_call: TRBJ2-4
v_call: TRBV5-1
clone_size: many
cdr3_nt: TGCGCCAGCACCCCACTGGGGGAAGCCAAAAACATTCAGTACTTC
cdr3_aa: CASTPLGEAKNIQYF

d_call: TRBD1
j_call: TRBJ1-5
v_call: TRBV2
clone_size: many
cdr3_nt: TGTGCCAGCAGGGGGGACAGCCCACACCAGCCCCAGCATTTT
cdr3_aa: CASRGDSPHQPQHF

d_call: .
j_call: TRBJ1-2
v_call: TRBV4-2
clone_size: .
cdr3_nt: TGTGCCAGCAGCCGAGGAGGGTTGGGTCAAATATATGGCTACACCTTC
cdr3_aa: CASSRGGLGQIYGYTF

d_call: .
j_call: TRBJ2-7
v_call: TRBV18
clone_size: many
cdr3_nt: TGTGCCAGCTTTTCCGGGCCGTCCTACGAGCAGTACTTC
cdr3_aa: CASFSGPSYEQYF

d_call: .
j_call: TRBJ1-2
v_call: TRBV28
clone_size: .
cdr3_nt: TGTGCCAGCAGCCAGGGACTCGGCTACACCTTC
cdr3_aa: CASSQGLGYTF

d_call: .
j_call: TRBJ1-6
v_call: TRBV7-2
clone_size: many
cdr3_nt: TGTGCCAGCAGCTTAGCTTCCGACAGGCCTCCCCTCCACTTT
cdr3_aa: CASSLASDRPPLHF

d_call: .
j_call: TRBJ1-5
v_call: TRBV2
clone_size: many
cdr3_nt: TGTGCCAGCAGTGAAGCCCAGAGAGGATCCAATCAGCCCCAGCATTTT
cdr3_aa: CASSEAQRGSNQPQHF

d_call: TRBD2
j_call: TRBJ2-7
v_call: TRBV28
clone_size: many
cdr3_nt: TGTGCCAGCAGTTTTACCCCCCGGGGGGGCTACGAGCAGTACTTC
cdr3_aa: CASSFTPRGGYEQYF

d_call: .
j_call: TRBJ2-7
v_call: TRBV12-3/TRBV12-4
clone_size: medium-sized
cdr3_nt: TGTGCCAGCAGTCGATCAGGGTATGAGCAGTACTTC
cdr3_aa: CASSRSGYEQYF

d_call: TRBD1
j_call: TRBJ1-2
v_call: TRBV28
clone_size: .
cdr3_nt: TGTGCCAGCAGTGTTGAACAGGGGGTAGAAGGCTACACCTTC
cdr3_aa: CASSVEQGVEGYTF

d_call: .
j_call: TRBJ2-2
v_call: TRBV11-2
clone_size: many
cdr3_nt: TGTGCCAGCAGCTCAGCGAGGTTCGGGGAGCTGTTTTTT
cdr3_aa: CASSSARFGELFF

d_call: .
j_call: TRBJ1-2
v_call: TRBV12-5
clone_size: many
cdr3_nt: TGTGCTAGTGGTTTGTCAGGGGCGGATGGCTACACCTTC
cdr3_aa: CASGLSGADGYTF

d_call: TRBD1
j_call: TRBJ1-1
v_call: TRBV6-1
clone_size: many
cdr3_nt: TGTGCCAGCAGTGGACCGGGACAGGGGTTTGTTGAAGCTTTCTTT
cdr3_aa: CASSGPGQGFVEAFF

d_call: .
j_call: TRBJ2-7
v_call: TRBV6-2/TRBV6-3
clone_size: many
cdr3_nt: TGTGCCAGCAGTTACCGACAGTTCTACGAGCAGTACTTC
cdr3_aa: CASSYRQFYEQYF

d_call: .
j_call: TRBJ2-5
v_call: TRBV20-1
clone_size: .
cdr3_nt: TGCAGTGTCACAGGGCGGATCGGCCAAGAGACCCAGTACTTC
cdr3_aa: CSVTGRIGQETQYF

d_call: .
j_call: TRBJ1-1
v_call: TRBV15
clone_size: many
cdr3_nt: TGTGCCACCAGCAGAGATATGTGGTTCGCTGAAGCTTTCTTT
cdr3_aa: CATSRDMWFAEAFF

d_call: .
j_call: TRBJ1-1
v_call: TRBV7-9
clone_size: .
cdr3_nt: TGTGCCAGCAGCCCGCCCCGGGTAGTTCCTGAAGCTTTCTTT
cdr3_aa: CASSPPRVVPEAFF

d_call: .
j_call: TRBJ1-1
v_call: TRBV12-3/TRBV12-4
clone_size: .
cdr3_nt: TGTGCCAGCAGGCCGAGGGTCCACACTGAAGCTTTCTTT
cdr3_aa: CASRPRVHTEAFF

d_call: .
j_call: TRBJ2-7
v_call: TRBV5-1
clone_size: many
cdr3_nt: TGCGCCAGCAGCCGAGGAGATGTGACCTACGAGCAGTACTTC
cdr3_aa: CASSRGDVTYEQYF

d_call: .
j_call: TRBJ2-7
v_call: TRBV7-2
clone_size: .
cdr3_nt: TGTGCCAGCAGCTTAGATCAGCGCTTCTACGAGCAGTACTTC
cdr3_aa: CASSLDQRFYEQYF

d_call: TRBD1
j_call: TRBJ2-2
v_call: TRBV20-1
clone_size: many
cdr3_nt: TGCAGTGCCCCGGTACAGGGGGCGAACACCGGGGAGCTGTTTTTT
cdr3_aa: CSAPVQGANTGELFF

d_call: .
j_call: TRBJ2-3
v_call: TRBV29-1
clone_size: many
cdr3_nt: TGCAGCTTTGACAGCAACACAGATACGCAGTATTTT
cdr3_aa: CSFDSNTDTQYF

d_call: .
j_call: TRBJ2-4
v_call: TRBV20-1
clone_size: many
cdr3_nt: TGCAGTGCCCGGGGACGTCTAGCCAAAAACATTCAGTACTTC
cdr3_aa: CSARGRLAKNIQYF

d_call: .
j_call: TRBJ2-7
v_call: TRBV30
clone_size: many
cdr3_nt: TGTGCCTGGAGTGTTGGGGAGCGTCAGTACTTC
cdr3_aa: CAWSVGERQYF

d_call: TRBD2
j_call: TRBJ2-7
v_call: TRBV30
clone_size: many
cdr3_nt: TGTGCCTGGGGGACTAGCGGCTACGAGCAGTACTTC
cdr3_aa: CAWGTSGYEQYF

d_call: .
j_call: TRBJ2-5
v_call: TRBV4-1
clone_size: many
cdr3_nt: TGCGCCAGCAGCCAAGACAGCCGGGGGACCCAGTACTTC
cdr3_aa: CASSQDSRGTQYF

d_call: TRBD2
j_call: TRBJ2-4
v_call: TRBV12-3/TRBV12-4
clone_size: many
cdr3_nt: TGTGCCAGCAGTGCCGGGGGGAGAAACATTAAGTACTTC
cdr3_aa: CASSAGGRNIKYF

d_call: .
j_call: TRBJ1-1
v_call: TRBV28
clone_size: many
cdr3_nt: TGTGCCAGCAAGGAAACCGAGAACACTGAAGCTTTCTTT
cdr3_aa: CASKETENTEAFF

d_call: .
j_call: TRBJ1-1
v_call: TRBV5-1
clone_size: many
cdr3_nt: TGCGCCAGCAGCTTGTTTCCCGCGAACACTGAAGCTTTCTTT
cdr3_aa: CASSLFPANTEAFF

d_call: TRBD1
j_call: TRBJ1-5
v_call: TRBV20-1
clone_size: many
cdr3_nt: TGCAGTGCCAGGACAGGGGGCTACAATCAGCCCCAGCATTTT
cdr3_aa: CSARTGGYNQPQHF

d_call: TRBD2
j_call: TRBJ2-2
v_call: TRBV15
clone_size: many
cdr3_nt: TGTGCCACCGGGGGGGGGGTAAACACCGGGGAGCTGTTTTTT
cdr3_aa: CATGGGVNTGELFF

d_call: TRBD2
j_call: TRBJ2-5
v_call: TRBV29-1
clone_size: many
cdr3_nt: TGCAGCGTTCCGACTAGCGGGGTGGTGACCCAGTACTTC
cdr3_aa: CSVPTSGVVTQYF

d_call: .
j_call: TRBJ2-7
v_call: TRBV28
clone_size: many
cdr3_nt: TGTGCCAGCAGTTTCTTAAGGAGGAGACCCCAGACCACGGACTACGAGCAGTACTTC
cdr3_aa: CASSFLRRRPQTTDYEQYF

d_call: .
j_call: TRBJ2-7
v_call: TRBV18
clone_size: .
cdr3_nt: TGTGCCAGCTCACCAAGGAGGGGTTCCTACGAGCAGTACTTC
cdr3_aa: CASSPRRGSYEQYF

d_call: TRBD1
j_call: TRBJ1-2
v_call: TRBV9
clone_size: many
cdr3_nt: TGTGCCAGCAGCGAGACAGGGTTCGGAGGTGGCTACACCTTC
cdr3_aa: CASSETGFGGGYTF

d_call: TRBD1
j_call: TRBJ2-4
v_call: TRBV20-1
clone_size: many
cdr3_nt: TGCAGTGCTAGAGTTCCGGGACAGCGACTTCAGTACTTC
cdr3_aa: CSARVPGQRLQYF

d_call: TRBD2
j_call: TRBJ2-7
v_call: TRBV11-2
clone_size: many
cdr3_nt: TGTGCCAGCAGCTCCCCTCCCGGGACTAGATACCACGAGCAGTACTTC
cdr3_aa: CASSSPPGTRYHEQYF

d_call: .
j_call: TRBJ2-7
v_call: TRBV5-1
clone_size: many
cdr3_nt: TGCGCCAGCAGCTTGGGACTATTTGACTACGAGCAGTACTTC
cdr3_aa: CASSLGLFDYEQYF

d_call: .
j_call: TRBJ1-2
v_call: TRBV20-1
clone_size: .
cdr3_nt: TGCAGTGCTAGAGACCGGGGTCAGGACTATGGCTACACCTTC
cdr3_aa: CSARDRGQDYGYTF

d_call: .
j_call: TRBJ1-1
v_call: TRBV11-2
clone_size: .
cdr3_nt: TGTGCCAGCAGAAACTACAGGAACACTGAAGCTTTCTTT
cdr3_aa: CASRNYRNTEAFF

d_call: TRBD2
j_call: TRBJ2-2
v_call: TRBV7-6
clone_size: few
cdr3_nt: TGCGCCAGCGGGGGCCTGGGAACCACCGGGGAGCTGTTTTTT
cdr3_aa: CASGGLGTTGELFF

d_call: .
j_call: TRBJ1-1
v_call: TRBV19
clone_size: few
cdr3_nt: TGTGCCAGTAGTTTCCGGAGAGGGCGGACTGAAGCTTTCTTT
cdr3_aa: CASSFRRGRTEAFF

d_call: .
j_call: TRBJ1-1
v_call: TRBV12-3/TRBV12-4
clone_size: many
cdr3_nt: TGTGCCAGCAGTTTAAGTAGGATCACTGAAGCTTTCTTT
cdr3_aa: CASSLSRITEAFF

d_call: TRBD1
j_call: TRBJ2-2
v_call: TRBV12-3/TRBV12-4
clone_size: many
cdr3_nt: TGTGCCAGCAGTTTAGGGGGCGGACAGGGAAAATCCGGGGAGCTGTTTTTT
cdr3_aa: CASSLGGGQGKSGELFF

d_call: TRBD1
j_call: TRBJ1-1
v_call: TRBV14
clone_size: many
cdr3_nt: TGTGCCAGCAGCCAAGAAGACAGGGGGAGGCACATGAACACTGAAGCTTTCTTT
cdr3_aa: CASSQEDRGRHMNTEAFF

d_call: .
j_call: TRBJ2-7
v_call: TRBV6-1
clone_size: many
cdr3_nt: TGTGCCAGCAGTGCCGTGGTGTTGGTCTACGAGCAGTACTTC
cdr3_aa: CASSAVVLVYEQYF

d_call: TRBD1
j_call: TRBJ1-1
v_call: TRBV19
clone_size: few
cdr3_nt: TGTGCCACCCTGACAGGGACGAACACTGAAGCTTTCTTT
cdr3_aa: CATLTGTNTEAFF

d_call: .
j_call: TRBJ1-2
v_call: TRBV12-3/TRBV12-4
clone_size: many
cdr3_nt: TGTGCCAGCAGTTTATCAGAAATCGATGGCTACACCTTC
cdr3_aa: CASSLSEIDGYTF

d_call: TRBD1
j_call: TRBJ1-2
v_call: TRBV28
clone_size: many
cdr3_nt: TGTGCCAGCAGTTCACCGGGACAGGGGGCACGTGGCTACACCTTC
cdr3_aa: CASSSPGQGARGYTF

d_call: .
j_call: TRBJ1-1
v_call: TRBV12-3/TRBV12-4
clone_size: many
cdr3_nt: TGTGCCAGCAGTTTCAACCGCGACTCTGAAGCTTTCTTT
cdr3_aa: CASSFNRDSEAFF